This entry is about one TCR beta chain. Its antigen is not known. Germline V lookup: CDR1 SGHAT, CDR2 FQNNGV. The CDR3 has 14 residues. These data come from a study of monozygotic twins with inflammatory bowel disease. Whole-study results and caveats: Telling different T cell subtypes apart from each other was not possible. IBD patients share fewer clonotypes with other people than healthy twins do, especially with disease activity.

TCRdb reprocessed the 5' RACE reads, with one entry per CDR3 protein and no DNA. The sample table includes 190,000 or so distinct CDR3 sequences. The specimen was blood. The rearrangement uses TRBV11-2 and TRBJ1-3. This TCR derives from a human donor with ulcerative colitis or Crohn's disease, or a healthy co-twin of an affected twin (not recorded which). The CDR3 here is CASSFGESGNTIYF.